The entry that follows covers one T cell receptor beta chain sequence. Its antigen is still unknown. V dropped 0 bases and J dropped 8 bases, with 7 bases sitting between them. The CDR3 length is 13 residues. The V gene's germline CDR1 is SGHTA and CDR2 FQGNSA. Both 60 Vbeta primers and 13 Jbeta primers went into the PCR. Original data processing: The count from a later analysis was some 80 million unique TCR beta chains, 9 million to 12 million of them shared. Profiling relied on immunoSEQ multiplex PCR, and the TCRdb table lists in-frame clones only, not all of them. That table is the source of V, J and clone size, and D and trimming were worked out from the DNA. The sample contains roughly 110,000 clones, about 76% of which appear only once. This sample stems from a study of cytomegalovirus exposure and HLA in healthy donors. Findings and limits, study-wide: Clonal expansion was found to be greater in HLA-associated TCR beta chains than in equally common others in a later analysis.

The rearrangement links TRBV7-2 to TRBJ2-2; D is ambiguous. Sequencing used PBMCs. This clonotype was obtained from a man younger than 40 in good health and CMV-seropositive. In DNA form, the CDR3 reads TGTGCCAGCAGCTTAGCGCGATCGGGGGAGCTGTTTTTT. Amino acid sequence: CASSLARSGELFF.